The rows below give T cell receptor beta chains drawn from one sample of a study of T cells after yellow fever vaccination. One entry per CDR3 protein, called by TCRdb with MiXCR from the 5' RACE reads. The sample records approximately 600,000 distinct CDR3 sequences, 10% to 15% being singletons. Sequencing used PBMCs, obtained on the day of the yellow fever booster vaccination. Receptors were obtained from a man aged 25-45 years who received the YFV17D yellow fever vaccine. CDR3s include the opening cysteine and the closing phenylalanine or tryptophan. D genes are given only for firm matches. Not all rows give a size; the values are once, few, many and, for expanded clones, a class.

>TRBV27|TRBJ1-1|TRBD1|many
CASQAGTANTEAFF
TGTGCCAGCCAAGCCGGGACAGCGAACACTGAAGCTTTCTTT
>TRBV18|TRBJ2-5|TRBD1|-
CASSLTGGAGREETQYF
TGTGCCAGCTCCCTGACAGGGGGCGCAGGCAGGGAAGAGACCCAGTACTTC
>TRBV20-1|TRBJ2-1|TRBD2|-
CSANRASGRALNEQFF
TGCAGTGCTAACCGAGCTAGCGGGAGGGCCCTCAATGAGCAGTTCTTC
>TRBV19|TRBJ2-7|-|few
CATRRGPEQYF
TGTGCCACCCGTCGGGGCCCCGAGCAGTACTTC
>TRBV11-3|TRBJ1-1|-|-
CASSGSGDTEAFF
TGTGCCAGCAGCGGGAGTGGGGACACTGAAGCTTTCTTT
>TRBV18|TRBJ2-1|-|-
CASSPPMAISNEQFF
TGTGCCAGCTCACCACCTATGGCTATCTCCAATGAGCAGTTCTTC
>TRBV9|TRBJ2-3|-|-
CASSTTAAPTDTQYF
TGTGCCAGCAGCACCACCGCCGCTCCTACAGATACGCAGTATTTT
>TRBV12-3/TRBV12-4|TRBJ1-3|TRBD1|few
CASSSAGGTGNTIYF
TGTGCCAGCAGTTCAGCAGGGGGGACTGGAAACACCATATATTTT
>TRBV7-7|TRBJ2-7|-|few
CASSLEGTTTEQYF
TGTGCCAGCAGCTTAGAAGGGACCACTACGGAGCAGTACTTC
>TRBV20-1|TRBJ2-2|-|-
CCARPAGRVKTGELFF
TGCTGTGCTAGACCCGCCGGCCGGGTTAAAACCGGGGAGCTGTTTTTT
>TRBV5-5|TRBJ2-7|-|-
CASSLMVRDSYEQYF
TGTGCCAGCAGCTTGATGGTCCGGGACTCCTACGAGCAGTACTTC
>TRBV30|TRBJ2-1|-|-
CALKGANEQFF
TGTGCCCTCAAAGGGGCCAATGAGCAGTTCTTC
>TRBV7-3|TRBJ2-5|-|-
CASSLSSAIQETQYF
TGTGCCAGCAGCTTATCATCCGCAATCCAAGAGACCCAGTACTTC
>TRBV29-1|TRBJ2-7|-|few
CSVAGRGTYEQYF
TGCAGCGTCGCGGGGAGAGGGACCTACGAGCAGTACTTC
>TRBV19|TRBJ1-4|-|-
CATMDFLGEKLFF
TGTGCCACCATGGACTTCCTGGGGGAAAAACTGTTTTTT
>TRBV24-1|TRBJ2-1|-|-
CATSDLQLNYNEQFF
TGTGCCACCAGTGATTTGCAACTAAACTACAATGAGCAGTTCTTC
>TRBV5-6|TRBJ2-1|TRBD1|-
CASSGGTGLVHEQFF
TGTGCCAGCAGCGGGGGGACAGGCTTGGTCCATGAGCAGTTCTTC
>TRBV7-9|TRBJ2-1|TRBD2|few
CASSLSGGPAEQFF
TGTGCCAGCAGCTTATCGGGAGGGCCGGCTGAGCAGTTCTTC
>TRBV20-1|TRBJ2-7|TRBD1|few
CSARDPTPNRDSTYEQYF
TGCAGTGCTAGAGATCCCACCCCCAACCGGGACAGCACCTACGAGCAGTACTTC
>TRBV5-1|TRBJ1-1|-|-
CASSLGPIRLNTEAFF
TGCGCCAGCAGCTTGGGTCCTATACGACTGAACACTGAAGCTTTCTTT
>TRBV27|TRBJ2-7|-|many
CASSFLDEQYF
TGTGCCAGCAGTTTTCTCGACGAGCAGTACTTC
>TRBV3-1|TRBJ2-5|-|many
CASSQDVTRVWTQYF
TGTGCCAGCAGCCAAGACGTGACTAGGGTGTGGACCCAGTACTTC
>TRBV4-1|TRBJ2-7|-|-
CASSRYTLGTHEQYF
TGCGCCAGCAGCCGATATACACTCGGGACCCACGAGCAGTACTTC
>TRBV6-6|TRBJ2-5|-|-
CASSAKETQYF
TGTGCCAGCAGTGCCAAGGAGACCCAGTACTTC
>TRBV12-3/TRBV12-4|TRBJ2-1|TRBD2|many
CASSLGLAVNNEQFF
TGTGCCAGCAGTTTAGGACTAGCGGTAAACAATGAGCAGTTCTTC
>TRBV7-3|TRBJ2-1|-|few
CASSLSGTANEQFF
TGTGCCAGCAGCTTAAGTGGGACGGCCAATGAGCAGTTCTTC
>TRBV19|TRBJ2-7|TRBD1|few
CASSPTGTGGYEQYF
TGTGCCAGTAGCCCAACCGGGACAGGGGGCTACGAGCAGTACTTC
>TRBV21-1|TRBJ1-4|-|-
CASSKAGQGRTNEKLFF
TGTGCCAGCAGCAAAGCCGGACAGGGGAGAACTAATGAAAAACTGTTTTTT
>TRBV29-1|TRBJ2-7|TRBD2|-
CSVDSGRTSEQYF
TGCAGCGTTGATAGCGGGAGGACTTCGGAGCAGTACTTC
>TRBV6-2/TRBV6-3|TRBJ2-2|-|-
CASSYGDPGELFF
TGTGCCAGCAGTTACGGGGACCCCGGGGAGCTGTTTTTT
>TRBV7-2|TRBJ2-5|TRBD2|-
CASSLFGGGTQYF
TGTGCCAGCAGCTTATTTGGGGGGGGGACCCAGTACTTC
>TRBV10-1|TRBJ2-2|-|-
CASPIARLRQNTGELFF
TGCGCCAGCCCGATCGCAAGACTACGTCAGAACACCGGGGAGCTGTTTTTT
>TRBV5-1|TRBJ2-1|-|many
CASSPGGPGPSYNEQFF
TGCGCCAGCAGCCCCGGAGGCCCAGGACCCTCCTACAATGAGCAGTTCTTC
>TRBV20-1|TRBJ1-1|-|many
CSARGTFNAEAFF
TGCAGTGCCCGAGGGACATTTAATGCTGAAGCTTTCTTT
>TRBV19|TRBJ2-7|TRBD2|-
CASSMRGLAGAEQYF
TGTGCCAGTAGTATGCGGGGACTAGCGGGAGCTGAGCAGTACTTC
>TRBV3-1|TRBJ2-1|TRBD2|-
CASSLGLAGGPRINEQFF
TGTGCCAGCAGCCTAGGACTAGCGGGAGGCCCACGAATCAATGAGCAGTTCTTC
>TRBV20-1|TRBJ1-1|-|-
CSAREVSSLNTEAFF
TGCAGTGCTAGAGAGGTGAGCAGCTTGAACACTGAAGCTTTCTTT
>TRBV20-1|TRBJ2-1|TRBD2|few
CSARGPGREANSEQFF
TGCAGTGCTAGAGGTCCGGGGCGGGAGGCTAACTCGGAGCAGTTCTTC
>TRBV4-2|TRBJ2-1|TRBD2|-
CASSQTQLAGFYNEQFF
TGTGCCAGCAGCCAGACCCAACTAGCGGGGTTCTACAATGAGCAGTTCTTC
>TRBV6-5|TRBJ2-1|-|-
CASSYSAGVSNEQFF
TGTGCCAGCAGTTACTCGGCAGGTGTCTCCAATGAGCAGTTCTTC